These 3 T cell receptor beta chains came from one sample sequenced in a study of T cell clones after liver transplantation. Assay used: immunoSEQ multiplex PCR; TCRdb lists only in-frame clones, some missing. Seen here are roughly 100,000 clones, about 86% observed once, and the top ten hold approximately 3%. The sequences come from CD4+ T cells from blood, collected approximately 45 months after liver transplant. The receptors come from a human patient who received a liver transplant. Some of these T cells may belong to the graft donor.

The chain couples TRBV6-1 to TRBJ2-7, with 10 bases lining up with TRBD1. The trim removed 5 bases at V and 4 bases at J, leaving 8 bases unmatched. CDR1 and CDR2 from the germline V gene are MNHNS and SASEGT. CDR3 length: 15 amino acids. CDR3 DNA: TGTGCCAGCAGTCACCGGGACAGGGGACGTTACGAGCAGTACTTC. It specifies CASSHRDRGRYEQYF.

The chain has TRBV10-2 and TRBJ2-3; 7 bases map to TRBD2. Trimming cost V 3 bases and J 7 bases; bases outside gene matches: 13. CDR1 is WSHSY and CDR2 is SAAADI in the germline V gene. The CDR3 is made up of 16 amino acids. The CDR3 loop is CASSEGGGPRRNTQYF. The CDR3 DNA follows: TGCGCCAGCAGTGAAGGCGGGGGACCTCGTCGGAATACGCAGTATTTT.

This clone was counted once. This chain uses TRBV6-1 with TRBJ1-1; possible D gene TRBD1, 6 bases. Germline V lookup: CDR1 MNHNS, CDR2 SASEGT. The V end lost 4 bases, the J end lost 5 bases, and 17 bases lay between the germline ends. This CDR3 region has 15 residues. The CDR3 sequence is CASSAAALRGTEAFF. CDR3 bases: TGTGCCAGCAGTGCCGCGGCACTGAGGGGGACTGAAGCTTTCTTT.